A selection of T cell receptor beta chains follows, all from one sample in a study of shared clonotypes between healthy human individuals. Assay: immunoSEQ multiplex PCR; the TCRdb copy retains only in-frame clones and omits some. The sample lists fewer than 1.6 million clones; approximately 98.5% were seen once. The specimen sequenced was naive CD4+ T cells sorted from blood. The receptors were gathered from a man aged 25-45 years in good health. Both conserved end residues are part of each CDR3. Each record gives: D gene, J gene, V gene, clone size, CDR3 protein, CDR3 DNA. The D gene is left open where the match is weak. Clone size is stated in some rows and not others, as once, few, many or a class when expanded.

d_call: .
j_call: TRBJ1-5
v_call: TRBV18
clone_size: .
cdr3_aa: CASSPGSGQPQHF
cdr3_nt: TGTGCCAGCTCACCAGGGTCGGGGCAGCCCCAGCATTTT

d_call: TRBD1
j_call: TRBJ2-7
v_call: TRBV7-9
clone_size: .
cdr3_aa: CASSRPRGTGYEQYF
cdr3_nt: TGTGCCAGCAGCCGACCTCGAGGGACAGGATACGAGCAGTACTTC

d_call: .
j_call: TRBJ2-4
v_call: TRBV7-9
clone_size: .
cdr3_aa: CASSPRTAPGAIQYF
cdr3_nt: TGTGCCAGCAGCCCACGGACAGCTCCAGGGGCCATTCAGTACTTC

d_call: .
j_call: TRBJ1-1
v_call: TRBV7-6
clone_size: once
cdr3_aa: CASSLETGSEAFF
cdr3_nt: TGTGCCAGCAGCTTAGAAACAGGGAGTGAAGCTTTCTTT

d_call: .
j_call: TRBJ2-7
v_call: TRBV4-1
clone_size: .
cdr3_aa: CASSHRQEDYEQYF
cdr3_nt: TGCGCCAGCAGCCACCGTCAGGAGGACTACGAGCAGTACTTC

d_call: TRBD2
j_call: TRBJ2-4
v_call: TRBV27
clone_size: .
cdr3_aa: CASSSLAGGNIQYF
cdr3_nt: TGTGCCAGCAGTTCACTAGCGGGGGGAAACATTCAGTACTTC

d_call: .
j_call: TRBJ1-3
v_call: TRBV5-1
clone_size: .
cdr3_aa: CASSSPDSGNTIYF
cdr3_nt: TGCGCCAGCAGCTCCCCGGACTCTGGAAACACCATATATTTT

d_call: .
j_call: TRBJ2-1
v_call: TRBV7-8
clone_size: .
cdr3_aa: CASSLVGGLLSPGSYNEQFF
cdr3_nt: TGTGCCAGCAGCTTAGTTGGGGGACTCCTTAGTCCGGGTTCCTACAATGAGCAGTTCTTC

d_call: .
j_call: TRBJ2-5
v_call: TRBV30
clone_size: .
cdr3_aa: CAWSEGQETQYF
cdr3_nt: TGTGCCTGGAGTGAAGGGCAAGAGACCCAGTACTTC

d_call: .
j_call: TRBJ2-7
v_call: TRBV6-5
clone_size: .
cdr3_aa: CASTRDRPPYEQYF
cdr3_nt: TGTGCCAGCACGCGGGACAGACCACCCTACGAGCAGTACTTC

d_call: .
j_call: TRBJ2-7
v_call: TRBV7-3
clone_size: .
cdr3_aa: CASSLAPSGNEQYF
cdr3_nt: TGTGCCAGCAGCTTAGCTCCGTCGGGAAACGAGCAGTACTTC

d_call: .
j_call: TRBJ1-3
v_call: TRBV9
clone_size: .
cdr3_aa: CASSVFGAGNTIYF
cdr3_nt: TGTGCCAGCAGCGTATTTGGGGCTGGAAACACCATATATTTT

d_call: TRBD2
j_call: TRBJ2-5
v_call: TRBV5-8
clone_size: .
cdr3_aa: CASSRGLAGGTQYF
cdr3_nt: TGTGCCAGCAGCCGGGGACTAGCCGGCGGGACCCAGTACTTC

d_call: .
j_call: TRBJ2-7
v_call: TRBV21-1
clone_size: .
cdr3_aa: CASSSTSGFRHINAEQYF
cdr3_nt: TGTGCCAGCAGCTCCACCTCTGGTTTCCGTCACATCAATGCCGAGCAGTACTTC

d_call: .
j_call: TRBJ2-7
v_call: TRBV29-1
clone_size: .
cdr3_aa: CSVGSGLLGGPYEQYF
cdr3_nt: TGCAGCGTCGGCTCGGGTCTCCTCGGAGGCCCCTACGAGCAGTACTTC

d_call: .
j_call: TRBJ2-7
v_call: TRBV11-3
clone_size: .
cdr3_aa: CASSLGHQGYEQYF
cdr3_nt: TGTGCCAGCAGCTTAGGTCACCAGGGATACGAGCAGTACTTC

d_call: .
j_call: TRBJ1-5
v_call: TRBV18
clone_size: .
cdr3_aa: CASSPRGQVQPQHF
cdr3_nt: TGTGCCAGCTCACCACGGGGACAAGTTCAGCCCCAGCATTTT

d_call: .
j_call: TRBJ2-7
v_call: TRBV28
clone_size: .
cdr3_aa: CASSLSGTQFSYEQYF
cdr3_nt: TGTGCCAGCAGTTTATCCGGGACACAGTTCTCCTACGAGCAGTACTTC

d_call: TRBD1
j_call: TRBJ2-7
v_call: TRBV5-4
clone_size: .
cdr3_aa: CASSSDRGSYEQYF
cdr3_nt: TGTGCCAGCAGCTCCGACAGGGGGTCCTACGAGCAGTACTTC

d_call: .
j_call: TRBJ2-7
v_call: TRBV29-1
clone_size: .
cdr3_aa: CSVRDSKNYEQYF
cdr3_nt: TGCAGCGTTAGGGACTCCAAAAACTACGAGCAGTACTTC

d_call: .
j_call: TRBJ2-7
v_call: TRBV5-1
clone_size: .
cdr3_aa: CASSLDKEQYF
cdr3_nt: TGCGCCAGCAGCTTGGATAAAGAGCAGTACTTC

d_call: TRBD2
j_call: TRBJ2-7
v_call: TRBV29-1
clone_size: .
cdr3_aa: CSVERLGLAGVGPYEQYF
cdr3_nt: TGCAGCGTTGAACGTTTGGGACTAGCGGGAGTAGGTCCCTACGAGCAGTACTTC

d_call: .
j_call: TRBJ2-5
v_call: TRBV5-1
clone_size: .
cdr3_aa: CASSLTDREESTQYF
cdr3_nt: TGCGCCAGCAGCTTGACGGACAGAGAAGAATCGACCCAGTACTTC

d_call: .
j_call: TRBJ1-1
v_call: TRBV7-3
clone_size: once
cdr3_aa: CASSSDGGNTEAFF
cdr3_nt: TGTGCCAGCAGCTCAGACGGAGGGAACACTGAAGCTTTCTTT

d_call: .
j_call: TRBJ2-2
v_call: TRBV18
clone_size: once
cdr3_aa: CASSPWEMTTGELFF
cdr3_nt: TGTGCCAGCTCACCATGGGAAATGACGACCGGGGAGCTGTTTTTT

d_call: .
j_call: TRBJ2-1
v_call: TRBV7-6
clone_size: .
cdr3_aa: CASSLTGRNNEQFF
cdr3_nt: TGTGCCAGCAGCTTGACGGGACGCAACAATGAGCAGTTCTTC

d_call: TRBD2
j_call: TRBJ2-7
v_call: TRBV4-1
clone_size: .
cdr3_aa: CASSQVKREGYEQYF
cdr3_nt: TGCGCCAGCAGCCAAGTAAAGCGGGAGGGTTACGAGCAGTACTTC

d_call: .
j_call: TRBJ2-7
v_call: TRBV2
clone_size: .
cdr3_aa: CATHQGLEQYF
cdr3_nt: TGTGCCACCCACCAAGGTCTCGAGCAGTACTTC

d_call: TRBD1
j_call: TRBJ2-1
v_call: TRBV5-4
clone_size: .
cdr3_aa: CASSPRGQGGNEQFF
cdr3_nt: TGTGCCAGCAGCCCGCGGGGACAGGGGGGCAATGAGCAGTTCTTC

d_call: .
j_call: TRBJ2-7
v_call: TRBV28
clone_size: .
cdr3_aa: CASSPPAGPTYEQYF
cdr3_nt: TGTGCCAGCAGTCCCCCGGCAGGGCCAACCTACGAGCAGTACTTC

d_call: .
j_call: TRBJ1-2
v_call: TRBV29-1
clone_size: .
cdr3_aa: CSVGSPSTF
cdr3_nt: TGCAGCGTTGGGTCCCCGTCCACCTTC

d_call: TRBD1
j_call: TRBJ1-5
v_call: TRBV6-6
clone_size: .
cdr3_aa: CASSHGTEGNQPQHF
cdr3_nt: TGTGCCAGCAGTCATGGGACAGAGGGCAATCAGCCCCAGCATTTT

d_call: .
j_call: TRBJ1-1
v_call: TRBV5-5
clone_size: .
cdr3_aa: CASSSGLLNTEAFF
cdr3_nt: TGTGCCAGCAGCTCCGGACTCCTGAACACTGAAGCTTTCTTT

d_call: .
j_call: TRBJ2-3
v_call: TRBV11-2
clone_size: .
cdr3_aa: CASSWSEGTDTQYF
cdr3_nt: TGTGCCAGCAGCTGGTCCGAGGGGACAGATACGCAGTATTTT

d_call: TRBD1
j_call: TRBJ2-3
v_call: TRBV29-1
clone_size: .
cdr3_aa: CSGRQGSTDTQYF
cdr3_nt: TGCAGCGGGAGACAGGGAAGCACAGATACGCAGTATTTT

d_call: .
j_call: TRBJ2-7
v_call: TRBV5-1
clone_size: .
cdr3_aa: CASNPRLGNEQYF
cdr3_nt: TGCGCCAGCAATCCCCGTTTGGGGAACGAGCAGTACTTC

d_call: .
j_call: TRBJ1-5
v_call: TRBV9
clone_size: once
cdr3_aa: CASSVVGQLLLYSNQPQHF
cdr3_nt: TGTGCCAGCAGCGTAGTGGGGCAACTACTGCTATATAGCAATCAGCCCCAGCATTTT

d_call: .
j_call: TRBJ2-3
v_call: TRBV2
clone_size: .
cdr3_aa: CAGLQRNSDTQYF
cdr3_nt: TGTGCCGGTCTGCAGCGGAACTCAGATACGCAGTATTTT

d_call: .
j_call: TRBJ2-2
v_call: TRBV14
clone_size: .
cdr3_aa: CASSRDWGSATGELFF
cdr3_nt: TGTGCCAGCAGCCGAGACTGGGGGTCGGCCACCGGGGAGCTGTTTTTT

d_call: TRBD1
j_call: TRBJ1-1
v_call: TRBV6-5
clone_size: .
cdr3_aa: CASSLGQGAVEAFF
cdr3_nt: TGTGCCAGCAGTTTGGGGCAGGGGGCGGTTGAAGCTTTCTTT

d_call: TRBD2
j_call: TRBJ2-1
v_call: TRBV5-1
clone_size: once
cdr3_aa: CASSPQMKSSGSLYEQFF
cdr3_nt: TGCGCCAGCAGCCCCCAGATGAAATCTAGCGGGAGTCTTTATGAGCAGTTCTTC

d_call: .
j_call: TRBJ1-4
v_call: TRBV5-4
clone_size: .
cdr3_aa: CASSLGGDEKLFF
cdr3_nt: TGTGCCAGCAGCTTGGGGGGAGATGAAAAACTGTTTTTT

d_call: TRBD1
j_call: TRBJ2-2
v_call: TRBV2
clone_size: .
cdr3_aa: CASSRQGANGELFF
cdr3_nt: TGTGCCAGCAGCAGACAGGGGGCGAACGGGGAGCTGTTTTTT

d_call: TRBD2
j_call: TRBJ2-3
v_call: TRBV6-6
clone_size: once
cdr3_aa: CASSWISGSPDTQYF
cdr3_nt: TGTGCCAGCAGTTGGATTAGCGGGAGTCCAGATACGCAGTATTTT

d_call: .
j_call: TRBJ1-5
v_call: TRBV5-1
clone_size: .
cdr3_aa: CASSLGRLRVISTLVEHAQHF
cdr3_nt: TGCGCCAGCAGCTTGGGTCGCTTGAGGGTTATCTCTACCTTAGTAGAACATGCGCAGCATTTT

d_call: .
j_call: TRBJ2-7
v_call: TRBV25-1
clone_size: .
cdr3_aa: CASSRLGEQYF
cdr3_nt: TGTGCCAGCAGCCGGTTGGGTGAGCAGTACTTC

d_call: .
j_call: TRBJ2-7
v_call: TRBV10-3
clone_size: .
cdr3_aa: CAISDSRDVYEQYF
cdr3_nt: TGTGCCATCAGTGATTCCAGGGACGTTTACGAGCAGTACTTC

d_call: TRBD1
j_call: TRBJ2-2
v_call: TRBV28
clone_size: .
cdr3_aa: CASSLRQGSANTGELFF
cdr3_nt: TGTGCCAGCAGTTTGAGACAGGGATCCGCGAACACCGGGGAGCTGTTTTTT

d_call: .
j_call: TRBJ2-7
v_call: TRBV15
clone_size: .
cdr3_aa: CATSRDQMKYF
cdr3_nt: TGTGCCACCAGCAGAGATCAGATGAAGTACTTC

d_call: TRBD2
j_call: TRBJ2-1
v_call: TRBV28
clone_size: once
cdr3_aa: CASSLVLAGNYNEQFF
cdr3_nt: TGTGCCAGCAGTTTGGTGTTAGCGGGCAACTACAATGAGCAGTTCTTC

d_call: TRBD1
j_call: TRBJ2-7
v_call: TRBV5-6
clone_size: .
cdr3_aa: CASSLTGTGIGEQYF
cdr3_nt: TGTGCCAGCAGCTTAACCGGGACAGGGATAGGCGAGCAGTACTTC